A selection of T cell receptor beta chains follows, all from one sample in a study of long-term antiretroviral therapy in people with HIV. Clones were sequenced by immunoSEQ multiplex PCR, and TCRdb holds only the in-frame ones, with some missing. Here the sample spans about 28,000 clones, about 83% being singletons. The sample consisted of unsorted PBMCs, taken 0.4 years after starting antiretroviral therapy. Receptor source: a man between 18 and 35 years old with HIV. The CDR3 runs from the conserved cysteine through the conserved F or W. The D gene is left open where the match is weak. A row's size may be missing; if present it is once, few, many or a size class.

j_call clone_size v_call d_call cdr3_nt cdr3_aa
TRBJ1-6 few TRBV19 TRBD1 TGTGCCAGTAGTAGGGGGACAGGGCAGAATTCACCCCTCCACTTT CASSRGTGQNSPLHF
TRBJ2-1 - TRBV5-1 - TGCGCCAGCAGCTCCGTGGGGAATGAGCAGTTCTTC CASSSVGNEQFF
TRBJ2-1 - TRBV7-9 TRBD2 TGTGCCAGCAGGGCGGGGGGGGCAGGTGAGCAGTTCTTC CASRAGGAGEQFF
TRBJ1-1 - TRBV11-2 - TGTGCCAGCAGCGTACGACAGCGGATCCGCACTGAAGCTTTCTTT CASSVRQRIRTEAFF
TRBJ1-4 - TRBV2 - TGTGCCAGCAGTGAAAGTAGAGCGCCGGGTGAAAAACTGTTTTTT CASSESRAPGEKLFF
TRBJ2-7 - TRBV9 - TGTGCCAGCAGCGTAGCGGGGGGCCGGTACGAGCAGTACTTC CASSVAGGRYEQYF
TRBJ1-4 - TRBV27 - TGTGCCAGCAGTTTAATAGTAGGACGTGGGGATGAAAAACTGTTTTTT CASSLIVGRGDEKLFF
TRBJ1-2 - TRBV27 TRBD1 TGTGCCAGCAGCTGGGACAGGGAGGAAATGGGCTACACCTTC CASSWDREEMGYTF
TRBJ2-3 - TRBV9 TRBD1 TGTGCCAGCAGCGTAGCCGGACAGGTGGGGAGCACAGATACGCAGTATTTT CASSVAGQVGSTDTQYF
TRBJ1-6 once TRBV27 TRBD1 TGTGCCAGCAGTTTATCAGGACAGGGCTCCTATAATTCACCCCTCCACTTT CASSLSGQGSYNSPLHF
TRBJ2-2 - TRBV27 TRBD2 TGTGCCAGCAGTTTAGGAGCGGGGCCCGGGGAGCTGTTTTTT CASSLGAGPGELFF
TRBJ2-2 - TRBV25-1 - TGTGCCAGCGGAGGGACAGTCACCGGGGAGCTGTTTTTT CASGGTVTGELFF
TRBJ2-7 few TRBV6-5 TRBD2 TGTGCCAGCAGTTACTCGGGGACTAGGGAGCAGTACTTC CASSYSGTREQYF
TRBJ1-2 - TRBV4-3 - TGCGCCAGCAGCCCCGACCGGGGCCAGGGTCGATTGTATGGCTACACCTTC CASSPDRGQGRLYGYTF
TRBJ1-1 - TRBV11-2 - TGTGCCAGCACCAACCTCTGGGACGGGGGATACACTGAAGCTTTCTTT CASTNLWDGGYTEAFF
TRBJ2-5 - TRBV6-1 TRBD1 TGTGCCAGCAGTGAAGGGGACAGGGGACGACAAGAGACCCAGTACTTC CASSEGDRGRQETQYF
TRBJ1-3 - TRBV5-1 - TGCGCCAGCAGCTTGGGTAGCTCTGGAAACACCATATATTTT CASSLGSSGNTIYF
TRBJ2-7 - TRBV5-8 - TGTGCCAGCAGCTCCGGGTCTCGAAGCTCCTACGAGCAGTACTTC CASSSGSRSSYEQYF